The next 18 T cell receptor beta chains were all read from a single sample in a study of cytomegalovirus exposure and HLA in healthy donors. The PCR employed 60 Vbeta primers together with 13 Jbeta primers. Method: immunoSEQ multiplex PCR; TCRdb's copy keeps in-frame clones and lacks some. This sample's table reports tens of thousands of clones. Sequencing was carried out using PBMCs. The receptors were gathered from a woman in her forties in good health and CMV-seropositive.

This chain uses TRBV7-9 with TRBJ2-5; maybe TRBD1 (6 bases). Germline V gene sequence: CDR1 SEHNR, CDR2 FQNEAQ (reference sequence). V lost 5 bases and J 2 bases, leaving 12 bases between the germline ends. The CDR3 spans 14 residues. CDR3 sequence: CASSPNREQETQYF. CDR3 bases: TGTGCCAGCAGCCCCAACAGGGAGCAAGAGACCCAGTACTTC.

The V and J genes are TRBV4-3 and TRBJ2-7; D is perhaps TRBD1 (6 bases). Germline-derived CDR1 and CDR2 are LGHNA and YSLEER. Trimming removed 0 bases at V and 3 bases at J, with 12 bases between. CDR3 length equals 15 residues. In DNA, the CDR3 is TGCGCCAGCAGCCAAGATAGGGCAGGGGTCTACGAGCAGTACTTC. Amino acid sequence: CASSQDRAGVYEQYF.

V is TRBV19 and J is TRBJ2-2; D gene ambiguous. V shed 1 base and J shed 1 base, with 4 bases lying between them. This CDR3 has 14 residues. Germline values: CDR1 LNHDA, CDR2 SQIVND (reference sequence). CDR3 sequence (DNA): TGTGCCAGTAGTATAGCGTGGAACACCGGGGAGCTGTTTTTT. Amino acids: CASSIAWNTGELFF.

The V gene is TRBV7-2, the J gene TRBJ2-1, with 7 bases identical to TRBD2. J was trimmed by 0 bases and V by 0 bases; bases with no gene match: 5. CDR1 and CDR2 from the germline V gene are SGHTA and FQGNSA. CDR3 length equals 17 residues. CDR3 in DNA: TGTGCCAGCAGCTTAGCAGCGGGGCCTTTCTCCTACAATGAGCAGTTCTTC. Translating it yields CASSLAAGPFSYNEQFF.

V usage is TRBV7-9 and J usage is TRBJ2-3, with 10 bases lining up with TRBD2. V was clipped by 9 bases and J by 2 bases; unmatched bases: 2. This CDR3 spans 13 amino acids. Germline V gene sequence: CDR1 SEHNR, CDR2 FQNEAQ (reference sequence). The CDR3 DNA is TGTGCCAGTCTAGCGGGAGTCACAGATACGCAGTATTTT. Translating it yields CASLAGVTDTQYF.

V and J are TRBV6-6 and TRBJ1-4; D call uncertain. This CDR3 is built from 11 residues. Germline V gene data show CDR1 as MNHNY and CDR2 as SVGAGI (reference sequence). With 6 bases removed from V and 4 bases from J, the gap between germline ends came to 3 bases. The chain's CDR3 is CASSFNEKLFF. Written as DNA, the CDR3 is TGTGCCAGCAGCTTTAATGAAAAACTGTTTTTT.

CDR3 nucleotides: TGTGCCAGCAGCCAAGGGTCAAACTATAACACTGAAGCTTTCTTT. Translation gives CASSQGSNYNTEAFF. The rearrangement links TRBV4-2 to TRBJ1-1; D unclear. The CDR3 totals 15 residues. With 1 base removed from V and 2 bases from J, the gap between germline ends came to 11 bases. Germline CDR1 is LGHNA and CDR2 is YNFKEQ.

This chain connects TRBV6-1 to TRBJ2-5; 12 bases fit TRBD2. Germline V gives CDR1 MNHNS, CDR2 SASEGT. Trimming cost V 1 base and J 11 bases; bases outside gene matches: 5. The CDR3 loop spans 14 amino acids. CDR3 in amino acids: CASSEEASGREQYF. CDR3 in DNA: TGTGCCAGCAGTGAAGAGGCTAGCGGGAGGGAACAGTACTTC.

The chain is built from TRBV9 and TRBJ2-3, with 12 nucleotides matching TRBD2. CDR1 SGDLS and CDR2 YYNGEE come from the germline V gene. This CDR3 is 18 amino acids long. With V trimmed by 0 bases and J by 1 base, 6 bases remained unmatched. DNA of the CDR3: TGTGCCAGCAGCGTAGCCCCTAGACTAGCGGGGGGCACAGATACGCAGTATTTT. Translation gives CASSVAPRLAGGTDTQYF.

This chain uses TRBV7-2 with TRBJ1-6; D gene unclear. This CDR3 is built from 13 residues. Germline CDR1 reads SGHTA; CDR2 reads FQGNSA. Trimming removed 1 base at V and 7 bases at J, with 5 bases between. CDR3 sequence (DNA): TGTGCCAGCAGCTTAGACGGGAATTCACCCCTCCACTTT. This sequence encodes CASSLDGNSPLHF.

The rearrangement joins TRBV30 to TRBJ2-7, with D perhaps TRBD1 (5 bases). Trimming removed 3 bases from V and 4 bases from J, with 22 bases in between. CDR1 and CDR2 (germline): GTSNPN, SVGIG (reference sequence). This CDR3 spans 16 amino acids. CDR3 sequence: CAWRRRGAVATYEQYF. The CDR3 DNA reads TGTGCCTGGAGGAGGCGTGGGGCCGTAGCCACGTACGAGCAGTACTTC.

The rearrangement uses TRBV2 and TRBJ2-1; 9 nucleotides agree with TRBD1. The CDR3 is 16 residues long. Germline CDR1 reads SNHLY; CDR2 reads FYNNEI. Trimming took 4 bases from V and 6 from J; bases not matched to a gene: 10. CDR3 sequence: CASSATGTGTGNEQFF. CDR3 bases: TGTGCCAGCAGTGCTACCGGGACAGGGACAGGCAATGAGCAGTTCTTC. The full variable domain, completed using reference TRBV2 and TRBJ2-1, is EPEVTQTPSHQVTQMGQEVILRCVPISNHLYFYWYRQILGQKVEFLVSFYNNEISEKSEIFDDQFSVERPDGSNFTLKIRSTKLEDSAMYFCASSATGTGTGNEQFFGPGTRLTVL.

The V call is TRBV7-9, the J call TRBJ2-5; D gene ambiguous. CDR3 length: 14 amino acids. CDR1 is SEHNR and CDR2 is FQNEAQ in the germline V gene (reference sequence). Trimming cost V 3 bases and J 2 bases, with 10 bases left between them. CDR3 DNA: TGTGCCAGCAGCTTCCTCTCCTTACAAGAGACCCAGTACTTC. Encoded protein: CASSFLSLQETQYF.

V usage is TRBV5-1 and J usage is TRBJ2-7; 8 bases are a match to TRBD1. Germline V gives CDR1 SGHRS, CDR2 YFSETQ. This CDR3 has 15 residues. J was trimmed by 2 bases and V by 4 bases; bases with no gene match: 8. The CDR3 coding sequence is TGCGCCAGCAGCGCGAGACAGGGGCGCACCTACGAGCAGTACTTC. Translating gives CASSARQGRTYEQYF.

The chain recombines TRBV5-5 with TRBJ1-5; D call uncertain. V was shortened by 0 bases and J by 3 bases, with 16 bases between the two germline ends. Germline V gene sequence: CDR1 SGHKS, CDR2 YYEKEE (reference sequence). The CDR3 spans 17 residues. CDR3 loop: CASSLGIAGVPNQPQHF. CDR3 nucleotide sequence: TGTGCCAGCAGCTTGGGTATCGCCGGGGTTCCCAATCAGCCCCAGCATTTT.

The gene calls are TRBV11-2 and TRBJ1-2; D perhaps matches TRBD1 (5 bases). The V and J ends lost 4 bases and 8 bases respectively, with 14 bases between them. The germline gives CDR1 SGHAT, CDR2 FQNNGV. This CDR3 region has 13 residues. The chain's CDR3 is CASSWTGQHGYTF. The CDR3 coding sequence is TGTGCCAGCAGCTGGACCGGACAACACGGCTACACCTTC.

The CDR3, as DNA: TGCGCCAGCAGAACAGGAGCCGCAACTAATGAAAAACTGTTTTTT. Encoded protein: CASRTGAATNEKLFF. The chain is built from TRBV5-1 and TRBJ1-4, with D possibly TRBD1 on 5 matching bases. There are 15 residues in the CDR3. Germline lookup yields CDR1 SGHRS and CDR2 YFSETQ. Trimming took off 5 bases at V and 0 bases at J, with 11 bases between the two ends.

The rearrangement joins TRBV5-4 to TRBJ2-1; D call uncertain. CDR3 size: 14 residues. With 3 bases removed from V and 5 bases from J, the gap between germline ends came to 12 bases. Germline-derived CDR1 and CDR2 are SGHNT and YYREEE (reference sequence). The CDR3 coding sequence is TGTGCCAGCAGCTCCCTGACTGGAAACAATGAGCAGTTCTTC. Its protein product is CASSSLTGNNEQFF.